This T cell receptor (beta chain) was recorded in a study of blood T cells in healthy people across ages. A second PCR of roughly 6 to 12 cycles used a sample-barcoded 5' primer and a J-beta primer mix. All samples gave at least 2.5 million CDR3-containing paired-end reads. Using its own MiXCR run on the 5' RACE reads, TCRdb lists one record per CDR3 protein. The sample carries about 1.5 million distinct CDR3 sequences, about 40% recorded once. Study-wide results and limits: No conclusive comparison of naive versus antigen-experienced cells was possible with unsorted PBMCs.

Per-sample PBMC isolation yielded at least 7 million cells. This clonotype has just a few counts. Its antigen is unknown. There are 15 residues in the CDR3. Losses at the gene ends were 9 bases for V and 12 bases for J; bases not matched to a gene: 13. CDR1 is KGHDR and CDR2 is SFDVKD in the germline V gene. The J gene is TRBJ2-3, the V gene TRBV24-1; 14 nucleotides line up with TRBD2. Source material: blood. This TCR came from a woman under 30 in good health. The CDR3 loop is CATEDSGLAGGQQYF. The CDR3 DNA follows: TGTGCCACCGAGGACTCTGGACTAGCGGGAGGCCAACAGTATTTT.